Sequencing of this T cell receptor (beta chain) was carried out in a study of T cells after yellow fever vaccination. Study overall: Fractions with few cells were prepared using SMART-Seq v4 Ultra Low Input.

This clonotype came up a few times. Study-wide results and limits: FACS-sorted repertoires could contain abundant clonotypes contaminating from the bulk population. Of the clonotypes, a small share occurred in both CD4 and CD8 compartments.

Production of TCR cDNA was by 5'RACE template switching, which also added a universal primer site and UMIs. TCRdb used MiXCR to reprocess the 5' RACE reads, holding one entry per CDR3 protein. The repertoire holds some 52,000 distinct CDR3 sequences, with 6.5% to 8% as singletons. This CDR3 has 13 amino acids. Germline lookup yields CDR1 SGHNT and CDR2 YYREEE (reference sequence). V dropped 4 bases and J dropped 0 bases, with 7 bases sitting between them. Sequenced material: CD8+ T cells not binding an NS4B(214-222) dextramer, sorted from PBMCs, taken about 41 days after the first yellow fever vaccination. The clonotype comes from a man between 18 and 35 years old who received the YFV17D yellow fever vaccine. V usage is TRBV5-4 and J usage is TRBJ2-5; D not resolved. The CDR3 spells CASSPTNQETQYF. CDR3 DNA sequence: TGTGCCAGCAGCCCAACTAACCAAGAGACCCAGTACTTC.